Sequencing of this T cell receptor beta chain was carried out in a study of cytomegalovirus exposure and HLA in healthy donors. Overall study context: For the 300 to 400 genotyped donors, about 81% fell within the Caucasian-associated ancestry cluster. General study points: The study put some 150 TCR beta chains on its list as cytomegalovirus-associated. In a later analysis, at a false discovery rate of 0.05, about 16,000 TCR beta sequences matched HLA alleles. Versus the approximately 720-donor mean, an Asian-associated ancestry cluster reportedly showed fewer N-insertions in a later analysis.

CDR1 and CDR2 (germline): MDHEN, SYDVKM. The CDR3 contains 16 residues. Trimming cost V 7 bases and J 2 bases, with 20 bases left between them. Primers: 60 Vbeta forward and 13 Jbeta reverse. The protocol was immunoSEQ multiplex PCR, while the TCRdb copy is restricted to in-frame clones and leaves out a portion. There are about 160,000 clones in the sample; about 80% occur only once, and around 1.3% lies in the top ten. This clone showed up just a few times. Its antigen is undetermined. J is TRBJ1-2 and V is TRBV28; D gene unclear. Input material: PBMCs. The TCR comes from a woman aged 50 to 65 in good health and CMV-seronegative. The DNA of the CDR3 is TGTGCCAGCACTCCTCTTAACAGATTTTTCAACTATGGCTACACCTTC. It translates to CASTPLNRFFNYGYTF.